The entry that follows covers one T cell receptor beta chain sequence. Seattle researchers signed up patients amid active infection and tracked them longitudinally. Assay used: immunoSEQ multiplex PCR; TCRdb lists only in-frame clones, some missing. Here the sample spans 300,000 to 350,000 clones, around 88% being singletons. The junction had 12 bases not matched to a gene; V was cut back by 5 bases and J by 6 bases. Per the germline V gene, CDR1 is SNHLY and CDR2 is FYNNEI. The CDR3 contains 16 residues. These data originate in a study of blood T cell repertoires in COVID-19. Background on the study: PBMCs, B-cell-depleted T cells, or T cells provided the cDNA or gDNA that made up the material.

The receptor was isolated from a woman in her thirties with COVID-19, enrolled during active disease. This chain joins TRBV2 and TRBJ1-1, with 10 positions matching TRBD1. The sample consisted of peripheral blood. The CDR3 region has the DNA TGTGCCAGCAGTCTGACCTTGACAGGGGGCTCGGCTGAAGCTTTCTTT. Translating gives CASSLTLTGGSAEAFF.